The 26 T cell receptor beta chains listed next were all sequenced from one sample in a study of cytomegalovirus exposure and HLA in healthy donors. The PCR used 60 Vbeta and 13 Jbeta primers. TCRdb keeps only in-frame clones here, not all; method: immunoSEQ multiplex PCR. The sample carries some 140,000 clones, about 77% recorded once. The sample taken for sequencing was PBMCs. Every receptor here comes from a woman in her thirties or forties in good health and CMV-seronegative.

V usage is TRBV7-9 and J usage is TRBJ1-5; D not certain. Germline V gene lookup returns CDR1 SEHNR and CDR2 FQNEAQ (reference sequence). Trimming removed 5 bases at V and 8 bases at J, with 10 bases between. This CDR3 spans 12 amino acids. DNA for the CDR3: TGTGCCAGCAGCGCCCTAGAAGAGCCCCAGCATTTT. Translating gives CASSALEEPQHF.

The gene calls are TRBV6-5 and TRBJ1-2, with TRBD1 identical over 8 bases. The V gene end was trimmed by 5 bases and the J gene end by 8 bases; junction bases not matched to a gene: 7. The V gene's germline CDR1 is MNHEY and CDR2 SVGAGI. The CDR3 covers 13 residues. CDR3 loop: CASSKPRGHGYTF. As DNA, the CDR3 is TGTGCCAGCAGTAAGCCCAGGGGGCACGGCTACACCTTC.

This clone has only a few counts. The gene calls are TRBV2 and TRBJ1-5, with D possibly TRBD1 on 5 matching bases. V was trimmed by 3 bases and J by 7 bases, leaving 13 bases between them. This CDR3 is built from 14 residues. In germline, CDR1 is SNHLY, CDR2 FYNNEI. CDR3 bases: TGTGCCAGCAGTGATTACGGGGGGAGACAGCCCCAGCATTTT. Amino acid sequence: CASSDYGGRQPQHF. The variable domain in full, completed from reference TRBV2 and TRBJ1-5, reads EPEVTQTPSHQVTQMGQEVILRCVPISNHLYFYWYRQILGQKVEFLVSFYNNEISEKSEIFDDQFSVERPDGSNFTLKIRSTKLEDSAMYFCASSDYGGRQPQHFGDGTRLSIL.

This chain uses TRBV6-6 with TRBJ2-3; tentatively, D is TRBD2 (5 bases). Germline-derived CDR1 and CDR2 are MNHNY and SVGAGI (reference sequence). V gave up 2 bases and J gave up 0 bases, with 9 bases separating them. This CDR3 spans 15 amino acids. CDR3 region: CASSYRETSTDTQYF. Written as DNA, the CDR3 is TGTGCCAGCAGTTACCGGGAAACTAGCACAGATACGCAGTATTTT.

This clone was recorded many times. The gene calls are TRBV19 and TRBJ1-3, with unresolved D. Deletions cut 6 bases from V and 2 bases from J, with 17 bases between. CDR3 length: 16 residues. Germline values: CDR1 LNHDA, CDR2 SQIVND (reference sequence). The chain's CDR3 is CASRARKIRTGNTIYF. CDR3 nucleotide sequence: TGTGCCAGTAGGGCGCGGAAGATCCGGACTGGAAACACCATATATTTT. Filled out from reference TRBV19 and TRBJ1-3, the complete variable domain reads DGGITQSPKYLFRKEGQNVTLSCEQNLNHDAMYWYRQDPGQGLRLIYYSQIVNDFQKGDIAEGYSVSREKKESFPLTVTSAQKNPTAFYLCASRARKIRTGNTIYFGEGSWLTVV.

As concerns this clone: Other DNA sequences within the sample encode an identical CDR3. V is TRBV7-6 and J is TRBJ1-2; D perhaps matches TRBD1 (5 bases). CDR1 is SGHVS and CDR2 is FNYEAQ in the germline V gene. CDR3 length: 13 amino acids. Trimming removed 2 bases from V and 4 bases from J, with 8 bases in between. In DNA, the CDR3 is TGTGCCAGCAGCTTACAGGGTGGCTATGGCTACACCTTC. Protein: CASSLQGGYGYTF.

The chain employs TRBV6-4 and TRBJ1-4, with TRBD1 identical over 12 bases. The CDR3 contains 17 residues. V shed 6 bases and J 8 bases; nucleotides not matched to a gene: 13. Germline CDR1 reads MRHNA; CDR2 reads SNTAGT. The CDR3 DNA reads as TGTGCCAGCAGCCCCGGGACAGGGGGCGAGGCGGGAGAAAAACTGTTTTTT. Its translation: CASSPGTGGEAGEKLFF.

The chain combines TRBV6-5 with TRBJ2-7; D is possibly TRBD1 (6 bases). The CDR3 consists of 13 residues. The V end lost 0 bases, the J end lost 5 bases, and 8 bases lay between the germline ends. Germline V lookup: CDR1 MNHEY, CDR2 SVGAGI. The CDR3 DNA reads TGTGCCAGCAGTTACTCGGACAGCAACGAGCAGTACTTC. It is translated as CASSYSDSNEQYF.

The CDR3 here is CASSKDRGRSTIYF. The CDR3, as DNA: TGTGCCAGCAGTAAGGACAGGGGTAGAAGCACCATATATTTT. V and J are TRBV6-5 and TRBJ1-3; TRBD1 matches 9 bases. The trim removed 5 bases at V and 9 bases at J, leaving 8 bases unmatched. Looked up from germline, CDR1 is MNHEY and CDR2 is SVGAGI. The CDR3 extends over 14 amino acids.

V gene TRBV7-9 combines with J gene TRBJ1-2; D unclear. The V gene's germline CDR1 is SEHNR and CDR2 FQNEAQ (reference sequence). The CDR3 has 13 residues. V was trimmed by 5 bases and J by 7 bases, leaving 14 bases between them. This chain's CDR3 is CASSLDILAGYTF. Written as DNA, the CDR3 is TGTGCCAGCAGCCTTGACATTCTGGCTGGCTACACCTTC.

This clone was observed once. The chain is built from TRBV7-7 and TRBJ2-5; D may be TRBD2 (5 bases). The germline V gene has CDR1 SSHAT and CDR2 FNYEAQ (reference sequence). The CDR3 spans 13 residues. V was trimmed by 5 bases and J by 0 bases, leaving 7 bases between them. The CDR3 sequence is CASSRGYQETQYF. The CDR3 coding sequence is TGTGCCAGCAGCAGAGGGTACCAAGAGACCCAGTACTTC.

The chain combines TRBV5-8 with TRBJ2-5; no clear D. The last part of the DNA fits TRBJ2-7 better; the J call may be wrong. Germline V CDR1 and CDR2: SGHTS, YDEGEE. This CDR3 has 12 residues. The CDR3 here is CASSFSLYEQYF. Here the CDR3 DNA reads TGTGCCAGCAGCTTCTCTCTATACGAGCAGTACTTC.

The chain employs TRBV5-1 and TRBJ2-5, with D perhaps matching TRBD2 (6 bases). The V gene lost 0 bases and the J gene lost 3 bases, with 12 bases spanning the gap. The CDR3 has 15 residues. Per the germline V gene, CDR1 is SGHRS and CDR2 is YFSETQ. The DNA of the CDR3 is TGCGCCAGCAGCTTGGTACTAGCTCCTGAAGAGACCCAGTACTTC. This codes for CASSLVLAPEETQYF.

DNA of the CDR3: TGTGCCAGCAGCCTAGACAGGGGGCGGTACACTGAAGCTTTCTTT. Translation: CASSLDRGRYTEAFF. V gene TRBV7-9 combines with J gene TRBJ1-1, with TRBD1 matching 10 bases. The CDR3 consists of 15 residues. Per the germline V gene, CDR1 is SEHNR and CDR2 is FQNEAQ (reference sequence). The V segment lost 5 bases and the J segment 3 bases; nucleotides outside the gene matches: 6.

J is TRBJ1-1 and V is TRBV27; tentatively, D is TRBD1 (6 bases). The V end was cut by 3 bases, the J end by 2 bases, with 10 bases between. Germline CDR1 MNHEY, CDR2 SMNVEV (reference sequence). This CDR3 spans 14 amino acids. The CDR3 nucleotides read TGTGCCAGCAGTTTCAGGGGCTACAACACTGAAGCTTTCTTT. It specifies CASSFRGYNTEAFF.

The chain carries TRBV19 and TRBJ2-2; TRBD2 matches at 13 bases. The junction had 4 bases not matched to a gene; V was cut back by 6 bases and J by 0 bases. Germline CDR1 and CDR2: LNHDA and SQIVND (reference sequence). The CDR3 is 17 amino acids. Here the CDR3 DNA reads TGTGCCAGTAGAAAGACTAGCGGGGGGCCGAACACCGGGGAGCTGTTTTTT. Residues: CASRKTSGGPNTGELFF.

V usage is TRBV6-5 and J usage is TRBJ1-1; D remains unclear. Deletions cut 5 bases from V and 1 base from J, with 8 bases between. This CDR3 spans 13 amino acids. CDR1 is MNHEY and CDR2 is SVGAGI in the germline V gene. The DNA of the CDR3 is TGTGCCAGCAGTCGTCACGGGAACACTGAAGCTTTCTTT. Encoded protein: CASSRHGNTEAFF.

The chain employs TRBV25-1 and TRBJ2-7, with D possibly matching TRBD2 (6 bases). This CDR3 has 14 residues. The germline V gene encodes CDR1 MGHDK and CDR2 SYGVNS. Between the trimmed V and J ends, which lost 4 bases and 5 bases, there was a span of 15 bases. DNA for the CDR3: TGTGCCAGCAGTGGCCAACTGGGACTTGACGAGCAGTACTTC. It codes for CASSGQLGLDEQYF.

The gene calls are TRBV2 and TRBJ2-3; TRBD2 is a possible D gene (6 bases). The ends were cut back, 11 bases at V and 5 bases at J, with 17 bases in the middle. The V gene's germline CDR1 is SNHLY and CDR2 FYNNEI. CDR3 size: 13 residues. CDR3 sequence: CADGLAFRDTQYF. As DNA, the CDR3 is TGTGCCGATGGGCTAGCGTTTCGAGATACGCAGTATTTT.

This chain links TRBV4-3 with TRBJ1-4; D is ambiguous. The germline V gene has CDR1 LGHNA and CDR2 YSLEER. This CDR3 is built from 13 residues. V lost 1 base, J lost 5 bases, and 5 bases lay in between. This chain's CDR3 is CASSQGVNEKLFF. For the CDR3, the DNA is TGCGCCAGCAGCCAAGGAGTGAATGAAAAACTGTTTTTT.

Turning to this clone: The sample carries other DNA sequences with the same CDR3. V is TRBV21-1 and J is TRBJ2-7; the table's D gene call, TRBD1, was not cross checked with the DNA. TRBV21-1 corresponds to a pseudogene. The CDR3 extends over 16 amino acids. The CDR3 spells CASSFHEEGEYYEQYF. The CDR3 nucleotides read TGTGCCAGCAGCTTCCACGAAGAAGGGGAATACTACGAGCAGTACTTC.

The rearrangement links TRBV5-1 to TRBJ2-3, with TRBD1 matching over 7 bases. CDR1 is SGHRS, CDR2 YFSETQ, per germline. CDR3 length: 14 amino acids. V shed 4 bases and J 2 bases; nucleotides not matched to a gene: 4. The chain's CDR3 is CASSIGQVTDTQYF. In nucleotides, the CDR3 is TGCGCCAGCAGCATAGGACAGGTCACAGATACGCAGTATTTT.

The chain combines TRBV5-1 with TRBJ1-1, with TRBD1 identical over 7 bases. Germline CDR1 is SGHRS and CDR2 is YFSETQ. CDR3 size: 13 residues. J lost 3 bases, V lost 3 bases, and 2 bases had no gene match. The CDR3 nucleotides are TGCGCCAGCAGCTACAGGGGTGACACTGAAGCTTTCTTT. Amino acid sequence: CASSYRGDTEAFF.

V usage is TRBV9 and J usage is TRBJ2-5; TRBD1 aligns across 7 bases. The germline V gene encodes CDR1 SGDLS and CDR2 YYNGEE. V shed 0 bases and J 2 bases; nucleotides not matched to a gene: 10. The CDR3 runs 17 residues. The CDR3 DNA reads as TGTGCCAGCAGCGTAGTAACCCTGCCCAGGGGGCAAGAGACCCAGTACTTC. It is translated as CASSVVTLPRGQETQYF.

Only a few counts were recorded for this clone. The rearrangement uses TRBV27 and TRBJ2-6; 10 nucleotides match TRBD1. Germline lookup yields CDR1 MNHEY and CDR2 SMNVEV (reference sequence). The junction had 11 bases not matched to a gene; V was cut back by 5 bases and J by 4 bases. This CDR3 has 18 amino acids. The CDR3 DNA reads TGTGCCAGCAGTCGGGGGACAGGGGTCCTTGGGGGGGCCAACGTCCTGACTTTC. As protein: CASSRGTGVLGGANVLTF.

The V gene is TRBV5-1, the J gene TRBJ2-3; D perhaps matches TRBD1 (6 bases). The V end lost 2 bases, the J end lost 2 bases, and 15 bases lay between the germline ends. Germline V CDR1 and CDR2: SGHRS, YFSETQ. The CDR3 spans 16 residues. The CDR3 is CASSFRAGDTTDTQYF. The CDR3 DNA sequence: TGCGCCAGCAGCTTTAGGGCAGGGGATACCACAGATACGCAGTATTTT.